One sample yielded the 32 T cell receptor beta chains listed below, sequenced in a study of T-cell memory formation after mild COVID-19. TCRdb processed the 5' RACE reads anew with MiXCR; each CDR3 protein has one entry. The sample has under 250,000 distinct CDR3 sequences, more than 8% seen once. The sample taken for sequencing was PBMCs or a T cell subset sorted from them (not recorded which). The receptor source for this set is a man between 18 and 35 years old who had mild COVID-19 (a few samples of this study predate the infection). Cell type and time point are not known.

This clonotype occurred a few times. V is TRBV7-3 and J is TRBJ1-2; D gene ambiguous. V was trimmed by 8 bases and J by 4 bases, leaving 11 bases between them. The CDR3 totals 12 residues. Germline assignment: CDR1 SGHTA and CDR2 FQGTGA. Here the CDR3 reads CASGRPGYGYTF. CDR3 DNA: TGTGCCAGCGGCAGGCCGGGCTATGGCTACACCTTC.

CDR3 loop: CASSEAGRTDTQYF. The CDR3 nucleotides read TGCGCCAGCAGTGAGGCCGGGCGCACAGATACGCAGTATTTT. This chain connects TRBV10-2 to TRBJ2-3, with no clear D. The V and J ends lost 2 bases and 1 base respectively, with 7 bases between them. Germline V gene data show CDR1 as WSHSY and CDR2 as SAAADI. There are 14 residues in the CDR3.

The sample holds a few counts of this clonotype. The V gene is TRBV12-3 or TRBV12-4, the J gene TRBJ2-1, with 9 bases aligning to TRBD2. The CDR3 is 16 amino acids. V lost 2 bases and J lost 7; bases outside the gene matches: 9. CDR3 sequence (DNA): TGTGCCAGCAGTTTACCCCAGATTAGCGGGAGAAATGAGCAGTTCTTC. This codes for CASSLPQISGRNEQFF.

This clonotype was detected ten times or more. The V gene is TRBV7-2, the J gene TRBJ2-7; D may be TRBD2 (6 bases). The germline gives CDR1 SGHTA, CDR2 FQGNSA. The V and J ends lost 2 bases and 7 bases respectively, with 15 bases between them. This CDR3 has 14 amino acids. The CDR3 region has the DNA TGTGCCAGCAGCTTACCCCTCCCCCGGGGGGAGCAGTACTTC. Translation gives CASSLPLPRGEQYF.

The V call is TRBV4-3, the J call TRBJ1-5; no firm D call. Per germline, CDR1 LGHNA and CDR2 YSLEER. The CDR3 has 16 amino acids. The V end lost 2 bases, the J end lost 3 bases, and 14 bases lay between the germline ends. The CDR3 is CASSQSIKPYNQPQHF. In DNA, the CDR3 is TGCGCCAGCAGCCAATCGATTAAGCCATACAATCAGCCCCAGCATTTT.

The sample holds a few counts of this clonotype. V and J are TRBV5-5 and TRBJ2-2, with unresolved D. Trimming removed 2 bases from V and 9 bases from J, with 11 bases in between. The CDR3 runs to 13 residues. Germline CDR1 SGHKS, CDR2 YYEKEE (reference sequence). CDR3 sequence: CASSFRFSRELFF. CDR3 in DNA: TGTGCCAGCAGCTTCAGGTTCTCCCGGGAGCTGTTTTTT.

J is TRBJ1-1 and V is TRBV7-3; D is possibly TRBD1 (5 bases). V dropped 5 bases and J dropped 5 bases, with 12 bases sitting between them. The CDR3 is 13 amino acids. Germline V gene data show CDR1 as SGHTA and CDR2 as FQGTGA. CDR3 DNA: TGTGCCAGCAGCCCTAGCGAGGGGACTGAAGCTTTCTTT. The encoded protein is CASSPSEGTEAFF.

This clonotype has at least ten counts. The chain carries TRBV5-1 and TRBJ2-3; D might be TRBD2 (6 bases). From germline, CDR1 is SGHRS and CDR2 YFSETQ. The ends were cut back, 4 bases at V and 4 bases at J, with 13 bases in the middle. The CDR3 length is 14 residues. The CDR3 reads CASSPQGLPDTQYF. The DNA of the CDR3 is TGCGCCAGCAGCCCCCAGGGACTGCCAGATACGCAGTATTTT. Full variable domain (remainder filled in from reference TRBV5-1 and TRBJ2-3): KAGVTQTPRYLIKTRGQQVTLSCSPISGHRSVSWYQQTPGQGLQFLFEYFSETQRNKGNFPGRFSGRQFSNSRSEMNVSTLELGDSALYLCASSPQGLPDTQYFGPGTRLTVL.

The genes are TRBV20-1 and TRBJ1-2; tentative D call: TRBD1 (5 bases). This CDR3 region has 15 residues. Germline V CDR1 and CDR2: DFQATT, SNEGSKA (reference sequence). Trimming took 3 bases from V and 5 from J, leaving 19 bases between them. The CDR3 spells CSASPRTRSLYGYTF. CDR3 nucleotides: TGCAGTGCTAGCCCCAGGACAAGATCCCTGTATGGCTACACCTTC.

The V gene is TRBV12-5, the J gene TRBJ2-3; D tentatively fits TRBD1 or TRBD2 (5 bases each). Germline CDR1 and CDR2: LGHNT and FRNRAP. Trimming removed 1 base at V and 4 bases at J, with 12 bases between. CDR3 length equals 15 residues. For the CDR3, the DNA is TGTGCTAGTGGTTTGGCGGGGTCGGGACCAGATACGCAGTATTTT. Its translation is CASGLAGSGPDTQYF.

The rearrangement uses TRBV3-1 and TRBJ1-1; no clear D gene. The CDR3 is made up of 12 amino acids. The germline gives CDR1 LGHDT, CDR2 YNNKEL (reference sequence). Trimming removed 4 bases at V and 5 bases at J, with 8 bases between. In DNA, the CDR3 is TGTGCCAGCAGCCTGGGATGGACTGAAGCTTTCTTT. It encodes CASSLGWTEAFF. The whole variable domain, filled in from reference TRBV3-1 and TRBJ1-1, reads DTAVSQTPKYLVTQMGNDKSIKCEQNLGHDTMYWYKQDSKKFLKIMFSYNNKELIINETVPNRFSPKSPDKAHLNLHINSLELGDSAVYFCASSLGWTEAFFGQGTRLTVV.

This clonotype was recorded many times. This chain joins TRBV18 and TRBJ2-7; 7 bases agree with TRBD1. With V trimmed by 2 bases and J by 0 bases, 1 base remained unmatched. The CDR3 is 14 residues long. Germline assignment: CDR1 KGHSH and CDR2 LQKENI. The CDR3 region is CASSPWDSSYEQYF. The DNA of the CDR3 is TGTGCCAGCTCACCATGGGACAGCTCCTACGAGCAGTACTTC.

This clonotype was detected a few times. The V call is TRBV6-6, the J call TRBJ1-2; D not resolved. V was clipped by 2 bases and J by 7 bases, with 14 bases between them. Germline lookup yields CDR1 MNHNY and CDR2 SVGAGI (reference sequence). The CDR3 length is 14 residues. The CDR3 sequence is CASSYPTGITGYTF. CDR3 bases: TGTGCCAGCAGTTACCCGACGGGGATTACTGGCTACACCTTC.

CDR3 sequence (DNA): TGTGCCAGCAGCTTAGTAGGGGTCTCCGTCGGGGACCCCTACGAGCAGTACTTC. As protein: CASSLVGVSVGDPYEQYF. The chain recombines TRBV7-2 with TRBJ2-7; the D call may be TRBD1 or TRBD2 (5 bases each). CDR3 length: 18 amino acids. Per the germline V gene, CDR1 is SGHTA and CDR2 is FQGNSA. V dropped 1 base and J dropped 2 bases, with 21 bases sitting between them.

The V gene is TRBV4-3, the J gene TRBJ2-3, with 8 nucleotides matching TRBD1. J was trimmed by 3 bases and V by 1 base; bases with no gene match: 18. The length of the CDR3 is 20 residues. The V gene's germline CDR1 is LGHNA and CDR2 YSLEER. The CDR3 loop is CASSQAKTLGRGRLTDTQYF. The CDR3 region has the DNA TGCGCCAGCAGCCAAGCTAAGACGCTGGGCAGGGGGCGATTAACAGATACGCAGTATTTT.

CDR3 nucleotides: TGTGCCAGCAGCTACCTTAGCGGGGGGGCCACCGGGGAGCTGTTTTTT. Encoded protein: CASSYLSGGATGELFF. The chain is built from TRBV7-2 and TRBJ2-2, with TRBD2 matching over 11 bases. The junction had 5 bases not matched to a gene; V was cut back by 4 bases and J by 4 bases. Germline values: CDR1 SGHTA, CDR2 FQGNSA. This CDR3 is 16 amino acids long.

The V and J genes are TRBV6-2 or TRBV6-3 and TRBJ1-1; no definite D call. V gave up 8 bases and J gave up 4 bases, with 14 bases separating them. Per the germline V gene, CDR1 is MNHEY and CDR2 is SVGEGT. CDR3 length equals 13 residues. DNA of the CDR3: TGTGCCAGCCGTCGAGGAGAAGGCACTGAAGCTTTCTTT. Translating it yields CASRRGEGTEAFF.

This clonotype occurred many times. The CDR3 loop is CASSWDTSEAFF. DNA for the CDR3: TGTGCCAGCAGCTGGGACACGTCTGAAGCTTTCTTT. This chain connects TRBV7-2 to TRBJ1-1; D possibly corresponds to TRBD1 (6 bases). In germline, CDR1 is SGHTA, CDR2 FQGNSA. Trimming pared 4 bases from V and 6 bases from J, leaving 9 bases between. This CDR3 region has 12 residues.

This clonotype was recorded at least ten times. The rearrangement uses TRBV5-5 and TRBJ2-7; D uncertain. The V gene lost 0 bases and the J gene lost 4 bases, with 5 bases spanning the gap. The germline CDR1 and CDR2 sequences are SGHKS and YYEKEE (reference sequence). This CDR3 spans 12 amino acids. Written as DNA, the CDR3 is TGTGCCAGCAGCTTGGATAGATACGAGCAGTACTTC. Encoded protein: CASSLDRYEQYF.

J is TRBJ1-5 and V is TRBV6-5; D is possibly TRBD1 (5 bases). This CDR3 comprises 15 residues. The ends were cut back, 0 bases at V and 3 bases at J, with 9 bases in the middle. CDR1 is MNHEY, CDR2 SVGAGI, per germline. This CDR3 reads CASSYSRGANQPQHF. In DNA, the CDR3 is TGTGCCAGCAGTTACTCGAGAGGGGCCAATCAGCCCCAGCATTTT.

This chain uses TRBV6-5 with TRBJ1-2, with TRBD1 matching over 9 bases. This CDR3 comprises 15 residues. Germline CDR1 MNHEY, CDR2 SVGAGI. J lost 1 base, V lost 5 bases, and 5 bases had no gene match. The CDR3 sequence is CASSVTGGDNYGYTF. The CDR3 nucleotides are TGTGCCAGCAGTGTAACAGGGGGCGATAACTATGGCTACACCTTC.

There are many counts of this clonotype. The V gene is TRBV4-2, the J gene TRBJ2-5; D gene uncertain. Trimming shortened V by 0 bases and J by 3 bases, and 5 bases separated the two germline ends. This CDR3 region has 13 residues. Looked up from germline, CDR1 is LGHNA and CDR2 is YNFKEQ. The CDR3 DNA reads TGTGCCAGCAGCCAAGAGGGGAAAGAGACCCAGTACTTC. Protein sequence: CASSQEGKETQYF.

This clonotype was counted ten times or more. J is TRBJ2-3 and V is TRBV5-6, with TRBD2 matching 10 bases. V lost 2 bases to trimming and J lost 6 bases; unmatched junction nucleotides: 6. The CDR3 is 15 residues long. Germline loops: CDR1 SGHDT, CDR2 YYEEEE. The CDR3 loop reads CASSLPGLAQDTQYF. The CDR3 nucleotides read TGTGCCAGCAGCTTACCGGGACTAGCGCAGGATACGCAGTATTTT.

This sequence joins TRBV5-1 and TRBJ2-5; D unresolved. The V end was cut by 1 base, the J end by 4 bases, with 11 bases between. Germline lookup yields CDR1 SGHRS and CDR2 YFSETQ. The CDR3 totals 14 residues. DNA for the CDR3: TGCGCCAGCAGCTTGTCAGGAACCTTAGAGACCCAGTACTTC. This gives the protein CASSLSGTLETQYF.

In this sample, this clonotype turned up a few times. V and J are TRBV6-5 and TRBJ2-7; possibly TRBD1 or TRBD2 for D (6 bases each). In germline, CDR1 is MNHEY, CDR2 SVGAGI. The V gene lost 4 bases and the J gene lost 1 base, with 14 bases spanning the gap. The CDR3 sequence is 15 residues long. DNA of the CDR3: TGTGCCAGCAGTTCAAGGGGGGCGCGATCCTACGAGCAGTACTTC. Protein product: CASSSRGARSYEQYF.

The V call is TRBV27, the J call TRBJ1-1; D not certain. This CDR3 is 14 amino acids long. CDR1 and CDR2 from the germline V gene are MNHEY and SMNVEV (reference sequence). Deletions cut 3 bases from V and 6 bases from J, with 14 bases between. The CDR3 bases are TGTGCCAGCAGTTTGGGAAGGGCTGACTCTGAAGCTTTCTTT. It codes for CASSLGRADSEAFF.

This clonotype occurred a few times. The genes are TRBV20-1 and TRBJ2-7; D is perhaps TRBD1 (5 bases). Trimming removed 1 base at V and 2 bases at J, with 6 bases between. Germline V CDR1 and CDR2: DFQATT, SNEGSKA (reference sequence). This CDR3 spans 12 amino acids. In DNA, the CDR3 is TGCAGTGCTAGAGGCAGGGCCTACGAGCAGTACGTC. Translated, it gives CSARGRAYEQYV.

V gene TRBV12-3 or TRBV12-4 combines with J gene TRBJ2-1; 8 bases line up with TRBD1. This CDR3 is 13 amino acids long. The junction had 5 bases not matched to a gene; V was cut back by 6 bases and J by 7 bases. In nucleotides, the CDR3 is TGTGCCAGCAGAGGCAGGGGGCGGAATGAGCAGTTCTTC. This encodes CASRGRGRNEQFF.

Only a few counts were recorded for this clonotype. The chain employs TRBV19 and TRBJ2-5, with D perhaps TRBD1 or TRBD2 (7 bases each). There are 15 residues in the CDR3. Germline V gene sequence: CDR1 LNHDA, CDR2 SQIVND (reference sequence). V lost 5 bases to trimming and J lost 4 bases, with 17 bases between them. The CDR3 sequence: CASSDNQGGRETQYF. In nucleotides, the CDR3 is TGTGCCAGTAGTGATAATCAGGGGGGGCGAGAGACCCAGTACTTC.

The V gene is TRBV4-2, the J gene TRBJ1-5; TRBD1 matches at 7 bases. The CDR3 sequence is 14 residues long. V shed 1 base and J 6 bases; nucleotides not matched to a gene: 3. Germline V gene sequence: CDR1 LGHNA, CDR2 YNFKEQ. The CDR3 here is CASSQATGRQPQHF. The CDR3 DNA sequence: TGTGCCAGCAGCCAAGCGACAGGGCGTCAGCCCCAGCATTTT.

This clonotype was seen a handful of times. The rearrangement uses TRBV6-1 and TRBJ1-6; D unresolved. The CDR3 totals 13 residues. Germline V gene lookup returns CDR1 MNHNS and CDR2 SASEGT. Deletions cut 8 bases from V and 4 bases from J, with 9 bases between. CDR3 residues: CASLRAYNSPLHF. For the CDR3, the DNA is TGTGCCAGCCTTCGGGCTTATAATTCACCCCTCCACTTT.

In DNA, the CDR3 is TGCAGTGCTAGTTGGGGAAACACCATATATTTT. Translated, it gives CSASWGNTIYF. This rearrangement joins TRBV20-1 to TRBJ1-3; no clear D. This CDR3 spans 11 amino acids. Trimming removed 3 bases at V and 4 bases at J, with 4 bases between. Germline CDR1 DFQATT, CDR2 SNEGSKA (reference sequence).